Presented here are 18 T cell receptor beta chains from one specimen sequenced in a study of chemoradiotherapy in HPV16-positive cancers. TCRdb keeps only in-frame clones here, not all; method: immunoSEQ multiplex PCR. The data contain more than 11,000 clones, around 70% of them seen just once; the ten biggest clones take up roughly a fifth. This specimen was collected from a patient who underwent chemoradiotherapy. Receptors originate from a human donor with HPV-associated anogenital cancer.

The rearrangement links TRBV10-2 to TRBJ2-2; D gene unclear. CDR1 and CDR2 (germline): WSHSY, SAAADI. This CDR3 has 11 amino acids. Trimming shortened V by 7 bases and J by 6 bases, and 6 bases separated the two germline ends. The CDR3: CASTGAGELFF. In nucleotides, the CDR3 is TGCGCCAGCACTGGGGCCGGGGAGCTGTTTTTT.

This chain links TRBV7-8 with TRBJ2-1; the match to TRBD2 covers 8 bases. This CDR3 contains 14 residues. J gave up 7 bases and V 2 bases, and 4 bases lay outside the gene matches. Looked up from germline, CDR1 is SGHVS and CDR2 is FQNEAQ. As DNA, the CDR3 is TGTGCCAGCAGCTTACGGGAGGGTTCGAATGAGCAGTTCTTC. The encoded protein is CASSLREGSNEQFF.

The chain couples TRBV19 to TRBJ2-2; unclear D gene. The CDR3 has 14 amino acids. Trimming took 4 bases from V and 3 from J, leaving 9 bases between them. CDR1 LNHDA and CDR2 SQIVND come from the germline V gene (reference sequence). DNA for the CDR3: TGTGCCAGTAGTAGAGACCGATACACCGGGGAGCTGTTTTTT. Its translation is CASSRDRYTGELFF.

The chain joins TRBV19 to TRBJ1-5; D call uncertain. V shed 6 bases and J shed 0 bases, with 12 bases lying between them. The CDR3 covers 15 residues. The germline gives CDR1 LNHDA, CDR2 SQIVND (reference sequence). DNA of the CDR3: TGTGCCAGTAGCCTACAGCGAAATAGCAATCAGCCCCAGCATTTT. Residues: CASSLQRNSNQPQHF.

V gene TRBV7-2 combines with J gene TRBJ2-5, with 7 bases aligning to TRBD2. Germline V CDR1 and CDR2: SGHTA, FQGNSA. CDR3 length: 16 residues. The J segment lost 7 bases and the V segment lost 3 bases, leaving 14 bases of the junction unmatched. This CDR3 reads CASSLNAQRGRGTQYF. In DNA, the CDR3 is TGTGCCAGCAGCTTGAATGCCCAGCGGGGTCGGGGGACCCAGTACTTC.

The CDR3 region has the DNA TGCGCCAGCAGCTTGGGAATGGCCAACTATGGCTACACCTTC. Translated: CASSLGMANYGYTF. This chain links TRBV5-1 with TRBJ1-2; D not certain. The V end was cut by 0 bases, the J end by 2 bases, with 8 bases between. Germline V lookup: CDR1 SGHRS, CDR2 YFSETQ. The CDR3 is made up of 14 amino acids.

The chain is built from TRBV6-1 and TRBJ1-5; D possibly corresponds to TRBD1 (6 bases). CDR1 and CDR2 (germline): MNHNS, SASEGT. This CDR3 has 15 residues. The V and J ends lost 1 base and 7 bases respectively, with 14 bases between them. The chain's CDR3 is CASSEVGGAGQPQHF. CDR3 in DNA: TGTGCCAGCAGTGAAGTAGGGGGAGCCGGGCAGCCCCAGCATTTT.

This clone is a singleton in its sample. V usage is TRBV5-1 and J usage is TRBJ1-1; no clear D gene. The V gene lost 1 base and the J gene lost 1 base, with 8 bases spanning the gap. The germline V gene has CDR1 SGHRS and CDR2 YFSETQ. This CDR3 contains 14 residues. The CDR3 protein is CASSLLQANTEAFF. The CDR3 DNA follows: TGCGCCAGCAGCTTGCTACAAGCGAACACTGAAGCTTTCTTT.

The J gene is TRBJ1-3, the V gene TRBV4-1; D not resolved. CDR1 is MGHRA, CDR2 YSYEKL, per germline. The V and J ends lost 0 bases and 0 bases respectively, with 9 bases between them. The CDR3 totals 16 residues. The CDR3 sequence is CASSQEEQSSGNTIYF. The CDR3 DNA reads TGCGCCAGCAGCCAAGAAGAACAAAGCTCTGGAAACACCATATATTTT.

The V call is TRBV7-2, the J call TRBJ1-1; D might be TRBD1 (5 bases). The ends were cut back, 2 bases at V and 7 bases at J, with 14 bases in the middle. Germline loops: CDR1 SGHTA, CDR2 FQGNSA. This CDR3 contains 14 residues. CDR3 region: CASSLKGSPGEAFF. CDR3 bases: TGTGCCAGCAGCTTAAAGGGGTCCCCCGGTGAAGCTTTCTTT. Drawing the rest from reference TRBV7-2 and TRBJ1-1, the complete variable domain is GAGVSQSPSNKVTEKGKDVELRCDPISGHTALYWYRQSLGQGLEFLIYFQGNSAPDKSGLPSDRFSAERTGGSVSTLTIQRTQQEDSAVYLCASSLKGSPGEAFFGQGTRLTVV.

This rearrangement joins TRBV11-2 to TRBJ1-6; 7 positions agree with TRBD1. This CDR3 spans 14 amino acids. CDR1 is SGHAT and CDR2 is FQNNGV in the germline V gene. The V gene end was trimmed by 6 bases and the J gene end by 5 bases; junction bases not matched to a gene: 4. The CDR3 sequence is CASSYRGNNSPLHF. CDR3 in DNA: TGTGCCAGCAGTTACAGGGGTAATAATTCACCCCTCCACTTT.

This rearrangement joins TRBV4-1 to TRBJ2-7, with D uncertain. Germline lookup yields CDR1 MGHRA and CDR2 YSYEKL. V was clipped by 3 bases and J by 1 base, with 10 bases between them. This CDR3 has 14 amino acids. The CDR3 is CASSHSASSYEQYF. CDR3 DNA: TGCGCCAGCAGCCACTCGGCATCGTCCTACGAGCAGTACTTC.

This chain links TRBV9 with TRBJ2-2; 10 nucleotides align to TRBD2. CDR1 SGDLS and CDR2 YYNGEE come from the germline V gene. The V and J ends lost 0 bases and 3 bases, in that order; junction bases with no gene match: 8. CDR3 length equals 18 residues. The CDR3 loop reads CASSVGPWLAGDTGELFF. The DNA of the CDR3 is TGTGCCAGCAGCGTAGGTCCTTGGCTAGCGGGGGACACCGGGGAGCTGTTTTTT.

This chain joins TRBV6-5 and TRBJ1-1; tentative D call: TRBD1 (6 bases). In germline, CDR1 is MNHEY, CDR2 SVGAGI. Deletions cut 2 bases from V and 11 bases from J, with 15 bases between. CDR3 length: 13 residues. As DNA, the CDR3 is TGTGCCAGCAGTTACGGTCGGGGGGGCGACGCTTTCTTT. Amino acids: CASSYGRGGDAFF.

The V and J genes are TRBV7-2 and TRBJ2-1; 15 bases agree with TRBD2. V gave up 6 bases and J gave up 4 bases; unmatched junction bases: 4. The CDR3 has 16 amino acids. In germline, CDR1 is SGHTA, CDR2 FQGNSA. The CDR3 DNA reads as TGTGCCAGCAGTCTTGGACTAGCGGGGGGGTACAATGAGCAGTTCTTC. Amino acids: CASSLGLAGGYNEQFF.

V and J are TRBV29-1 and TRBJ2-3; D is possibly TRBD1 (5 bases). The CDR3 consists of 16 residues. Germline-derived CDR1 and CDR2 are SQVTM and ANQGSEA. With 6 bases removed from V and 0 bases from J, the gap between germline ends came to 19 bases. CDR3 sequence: CSVVRGGTPSTDTQYF. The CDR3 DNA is TGCAGCGTCGTTAGGGGCGGAACCCCTAGCACAGATACGCAGTATTTT.

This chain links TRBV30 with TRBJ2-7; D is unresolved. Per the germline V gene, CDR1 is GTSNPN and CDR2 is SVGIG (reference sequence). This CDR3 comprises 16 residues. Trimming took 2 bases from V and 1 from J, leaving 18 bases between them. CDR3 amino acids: CAWSRPALIRSYEQYF. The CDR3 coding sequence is TGTGCCTGGAGTAGGCCAGCCTTGATTAGGTCCTACGAGCAGTACTTC.

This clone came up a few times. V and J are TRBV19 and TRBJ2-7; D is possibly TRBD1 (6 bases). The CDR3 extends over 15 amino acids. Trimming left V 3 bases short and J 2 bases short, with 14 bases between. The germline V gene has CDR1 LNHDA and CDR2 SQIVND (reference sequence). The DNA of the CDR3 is TGTGCCAGTAGTATTCCGGGGACACCCACCTACGAGCAGTACTTC. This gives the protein CASSIPGTPTYEQYF. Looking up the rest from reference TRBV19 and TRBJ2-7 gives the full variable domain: DGGITQSPKYLFRKEGQNVTLSCEQNLNHDAMYWYRQDPGQGLRLIYYSQIVNDFQKGDIAEGYSVSREKKESFPLTVTSAQKNPTAFYLCASSIPGTPTYEQYFGPGTRLTVT.